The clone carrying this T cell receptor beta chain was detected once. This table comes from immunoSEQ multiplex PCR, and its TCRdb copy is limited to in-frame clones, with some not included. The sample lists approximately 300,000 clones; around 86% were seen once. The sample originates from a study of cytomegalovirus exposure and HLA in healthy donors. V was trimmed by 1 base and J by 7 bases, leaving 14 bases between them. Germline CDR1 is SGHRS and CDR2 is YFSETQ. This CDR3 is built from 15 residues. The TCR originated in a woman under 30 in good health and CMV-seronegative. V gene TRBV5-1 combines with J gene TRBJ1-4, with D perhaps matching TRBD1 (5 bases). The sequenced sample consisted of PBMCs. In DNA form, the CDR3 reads TGCGCCAGCAGCTTGCTCGGCAGGGTGGGTGAAAAACTGTTTTTT. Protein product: CASSLLGRVGEKLFF.